This T cell receptor (beta chain) was observed in a study of cytomegalovirus exposure and HLA in healthy donors (dated by TCRdb to the late 2010s). For the wider study: A later analysis indicated that the 110 or so validation repertoires were generated on the platform also employed for the 700 or so repertoires of the first cohort. The study aimed to test whether cataloging public T cell receptors could reveal signatures of past pathogen exposure. A separate validation cohort of roughly 130 different subjects was used in addition to the approximately 610-subject first cohort. High-throughput TCR immunosequencing, statistical association of individual TCRs with disease status, and machine learning were combined to predict cytomegalovirus infection status.

This clone was picked up a small number of times. The antigen it recognizes is unknown. No quality values exist for individual bases; no much larger clone is one base distant. The library was obtained by the immunoSEQ multiplex PCR assay. In the authors' own workflow: A statistical classification framework was built for diagnosing cytomegalovirus status from the catalog of TCR beta chain sequences. The immuneACCESS repertoire file appears here via TCRdb, limited to in-frame rearrangements. These files lack a portion of the clones; in checked studies, under half of the deficit traces to unresolved V genes, and the cause of the others is not known. For V, J and clone size, that table is used; D and trimming come from the DNA. Here the sample has a few hundred thousand clones; about nine tenths occur a single time. Around 3.1% of the sample rests with the top ten. Separate from the approximately 670-subject first cohort, the validation cohort of 90 to 150 subjects was the group to which the donors belonged.

Broad study findings and their caveats: The authors suggested that the approach could potentially be extended to other disease states and immunological phenotypes. Most TCR sequences were seen in very few donors, while some public TCRs were found in many individuals. In a later analysis, TCRs clustered in the first cohort were found to also tend to co-occur in the approximately 120 validation repertoires, with about 94% of cluster scores above 0. In the study, approximately 150 TCR beta chains were listed as associated with cytomegalovirus. Cytomegalovirus status was reported to be diagnosed by the classifier with high specificity and sensitivity in both the original and validation cohorts. A few of the identified cytomegalovirus-associated TCR beta chains were confirmed in vitro to be specific for cytomegalovirus antigens. The validation cohort had no HLA typing available for a later analysis, so co-occurrence within that cohort was assessed over all 110 or so repertoires.

Looking up the germline V gene yields CDR1 KGHSH and CDR2 LQKENI. Including the terminal cysteine and phenylalanine, the CDR3 comprises 14 residues. The retained sequence is limited to the CDR3, 42 bases, with the frame set at the first base. Deletion took 3 bases off V and 3 bases off J, with a span of 9 bases between the germline ends. Sequences were obtained from PBMCs. The chain joins TRBV18 to TRBJ1-5; no D gene is confidently identified. The sequence was collected from a woman in her 30s in good health and CMV-seronegative. The CDR3 sequence is CASSPARLNQPQHF. The DNA is TGTGCCAGCTCACCGGCCAGACTCAATCAGCCCCAGCATTTT. When the CDR3 is completed using the reference TRBV18 and TRBJ1-5 genes on either side, the full variable domain is NAGVMQNPRHLVRRRGQEARLRCSPMKGHSHVYWYRQLPEEGLKFMVYLQKENIIDESGMPKERFSAEFPKEGPSILRIQQVVRGDSAAYFCASSPARLNQPQHFGDGTRLSIL.